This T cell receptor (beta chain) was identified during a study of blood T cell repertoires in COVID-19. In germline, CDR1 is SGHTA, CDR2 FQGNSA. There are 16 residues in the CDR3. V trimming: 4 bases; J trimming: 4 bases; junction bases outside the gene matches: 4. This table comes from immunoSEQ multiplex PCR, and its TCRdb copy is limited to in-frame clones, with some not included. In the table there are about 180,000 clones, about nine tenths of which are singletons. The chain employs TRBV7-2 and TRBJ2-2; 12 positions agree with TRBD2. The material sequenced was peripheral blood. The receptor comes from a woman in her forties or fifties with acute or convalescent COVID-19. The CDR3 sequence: CASSSPSGRATGELFF. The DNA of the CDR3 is TGTGCCAGCAGCTCTCCTAGCGGGAGGGCCACCGGGGAGCTGTTTTTT.